Listed below are T cell receptor beta chains from one sample, sequenced in a study of identical twins. TCRdb used MiXCR to reprocess the 5' RACE reads, holding one entry per CDR3 protein. The sample has around 960,000 distinct CDR3 sequences; 10% to 15% are singletons. The data also belong to a second study, concerning yellow fever vaccine responses in identical twins.

Sample: PBMCs. The receptors here all came from a woman aged 18-29 years in good health. The CDR3 runs from the conserved cysteine through the conserved F or W. The D gene is left open where the match is weak. Size is stated for part of the rows, as once, few or many counts, or as a class when the clone is expanded.

d_call	clone_size	cdr3_length	j_call	v_call	cdr3_nt	cdr3_aa
NA	NA	12	TRBJ1-2	TRBV20-1	TGCAGTGCTAGAGATCCCAGGGCGGCCGTGGCCTTC	CSARDPRAAVAF
TRBD2	NA	16	TRBJ2-5	TRBV7-6	TGTGCCAGCAGCTTAGGGACTAGCGGGTTTCAAGAGACCCAGTACTTC	CASSLGTSGFQETQYF
NA	few	16	TRBJ2-5	TRBV7-7	TGTGCCAGCAGCTTGGGGACGACGGGCGGGCAAGAGACCCAGTACTTC	CASSLGTTGGQETQYF
NA	few	15	TRBJ1-1	TRBV7-2	TGTGCCAGCAGCTTACCAAACACAGGGTTTGGTGGAGCTTTCTTT	CASSLPNTGFGGAFF
TRBD1	few	15	TRBJ1-1	TRBV5-1	TGCGCCAGCAGCTTAACCGGGACAGGGCCCACTGAAGCTTTCTTT	CASSLTGTGPTEAFF
NA	many	14	TRBJ2-2	TRBV29-1	TGCAGCGTCACACAGGGGGGGGACACCGGGGAGCTGTTTTTT	CSVTQGGDTGELFF
TRBD2	few	15	TRBJ2-3	TRBV7-9	TGTGCCAGCAGCGCGGCTAGCGGATACACAGATACGCAGTATTTT	CASSAASGYTDTQYF
TRBD1	many	13	TRBJ2-1	TRBV12-3/TRBV12-4	TGTGCCAGCGCTAGGGACAGGGAGGGTGAGCAGTTCTTC	CASARDREGEQFF
NA	once	18	TRBJ2-6	TRBV18	TGTGCCAGCTCAGCCTTTCGCGGGGATTCTAGGGGGGCCAACGTCCTGACTTTC	CASSAFRGDSRGANVLTF
TRBD2	few	15	TRBJ2-1	TRBV3-1	TGTGCCAGCAGCCAATTAGCGGGGGGGCTCAATGAGCAGTTCTTC	CASSQLAGGLNEQFF
TRBD2	NA	15	TRBJ2-2	TRBV12-3/TRBV12-4	TGTGCCAGCAGGGAACTAGCGGGGGGGACCGGGGAGCTGTTTTTT	CASRELAGGTGELFF
NA	few	15	TRBJ2-1	TRBV19	TGTGCCAGTAGTATCAATCGGCAGGGTTCAAATGAGCAGTTCTTC	CASSINRQGSNEQFF
TRBD2	many	14	TRBJ2-3	TRBV15	TGTGCCACCAGCAGTGGACTAGGGGAAGATACGCAGTATTTT	CATSSGLGEDTQYF
NA	NA	12	TRBJ2-3	TRBV7-6	TGTGCCAGCAGCTTGGAGTTATCTACGCAGTATTTT	CASSLELSTQYF
NA	many	13	TRBJ2-5	TRBV12-3/TRBV12-4	TGTGCCAGCAGTTTTAACGGGCAAGAGACCCAGTACTTC	CASSFNGQETQYF
NA	few	14	TRBJ1-1	TRBV5-6	TGTGCCAGCAGCTTGTTGTGGGGTCGAACTGAAGCTTTCTTT	CASSLLWGRTEAFF
NA	few	13	TRBJ2-7	TRBV4-1	TGCGCCAGCATGGGCGAGAGCTCCTACGAGCAGTACTTC	CASMGESSYEQYF
NA	NA	10	TRBJ1-1	TRBV6-5	TGTGCCAGCGGCCGGTTGGACCCTTTCTTT	CASGRLDPFF
TRBD2	few	13	TRBJ2-7	TRBV12-3/TRBV12-4	TGTGCCAGCAGTCCCCGGGAGGCGGGGGAGCAGTACTTC	CASSPREAGEQYF
TRBD1	many	13	TRBJ1-2	TRBV20-1	TGCAGTGCTAGAGAAACCGGGACAGTAGGCTACACCTTC	CSARETGTVGYTF
NA	many	14	TRBJ2-7	TRBV5-1	TGCGCCAGCAGCTTAGAGCAGGGATTCCACGAGCAGTACTTC	CASSLEQGFHEQYF
TRBD1	many	14	TRBJ2-3	TRBV2	TGTGCCAGCAGTGAGGACAGGGCCACAGATACGCAGTATTTT	CASSEDRATDTQYF
NA	NA	14	TRBJ2-1	TRBV20-1	TGCAGTGCACAACCCGGGAATAACTACAATGAGCAGTTCTTC	CSAQPGNNYNEQFF
TRBD2	NA	13	TRBJ2-1	TRBV12-3/TRBV12-4	TGTGCCAGCAGAGGAATAGCGGGCAATGAGCAGTTCTTC	CASRGIAGNEQFF
NA	many	17	TRBJ2-1	TRBV4-2	TGTGCCAGCAGCCAAGATTGGGGCGGGGTCGCCTACAATGAGCAGTTCTTC	CASSQDWGGVAYNEQFF
TRBD1	few	14	TRBJ1-2	TRBV27	TGTGCCAGCAGTCCAGACAGGGGGGGTTATGGCTACACCTTC	CASSPDRGGYGYTF
TRBD1	few	13	TRBJ1-1	TRBV12-3/TRBV12-4	TGTGCCAGCAGCCCTCACAGGGGAGGTGAAGCTTTCTTT	CASSPHRGGEAFF
NA	NA	14	TRBJ2-3	TRBV10-3	TGTGCCATCACAGACCGGGACCTCACAGATACGCAGTATTTT	CAITDRDLTDTQYF
NA	NA	13	TRBJ1-2	TRBV7-9	TGTGCCAGCTCCCCCGCATATAACTATGGCTACACCTTC	CASSPAYNYGYTF
TRBD2	many	17	TRBJ2-1	TRBV11-2	TGTGCCAGCAGCTTAGATGGTAGGACTAGCCGAAACAATGAGCAGTTCTTC	CASSLDGRTSRNNEQFF
TRBD2	NA	16	TRBJ2-7	TRBV2	TGTGCCAGCAGTGAAGGGTTAGCGGGCATACTCTACGAGCAGTACTTC	CASSEGLAGILYEQYF
TRBD2	NA	19	TRBJ2-3	TRBV10-2	TGCGCCAGCCTCCCGGGGCTAGCGGAACCCGTTCCACACACAGATACGCAGTATTTT	CASLPGLAEPVPHTDTQYF